The 14 T cell receptor beta chains reported below all come from one sample, sequenced in a study of blood T cell repertoires in COVID-19. Libraries were prepared by immunoSEQ multiplex PCR; TCRdb keeps only in-frame clonotypes and omits some of them. Found here are around 130,000 clones, 84% of them singletons; the top ten hold about 2.4%. The sample comprised PBMCs or T cells enriched from blood (not recorded which). These receptors were obtained from a man in his forties with acute COVID-19.

The J gene is TRBJ1-6, the V gene TRBV18, with D hard to call. Germline CDR1 and CDR2: KGHSH and LQKENI. The V and J ends lost 1 base and 13 bases respectively, with 17 bases between them. The CDR3 loop spans 15 amino acids. CDR3 coding DNA: TGTGCCAGCTCACCACGGTCTGGAGAGGAATCCCCCCTCCACTTT. Its translation: CASSPRSGEESPLHF.

The chain couples TRBV5-1 to TRBJ2-6, with 9 bases aligning to TRBD1. Germline values: CDR1 SGHRS, CDR2 YFSETQ. The CDR3 has 16 amino acids. J gave up 4 bases and V 5 bases, and 7 bases lay outside the gene matches. This CDR3 is CASRRQGVPGANVLTF. The CDR3 coding sequence is TGCGCCAGCAGAAGACAGGGGGTACCCGGGGCCAACGTCCTGACTTTC.

The chain employs TRBV19 and TRBJ2-2; tentative D call: TRBD2 (6 bases). The CDR3 length is 17 residues. Trimming shortened V by 7 bases and J by 3 bases, and 21 bases separated the two germline ends. Germline assignment: CDR1 LNHDA and CDR2 SQIVND (reference sequence). The CDR3 reads CASTVYGTFEDTGELFF. The CDR3 DNA reads as TGTGCCAGTACGGTCTACGGGACTTTCGAGGACACCGGGGAGCTGTTTTTT. The entire variable domain, with the rest obtained from reference TRBV19 and TRBJ2-2, is as follows: DGGITQSPKYLFRKEGQNVTLSCEQNLNHDAMYWYRQDPGQGLRLIYYSQIVNDFQKGDIAEGYSVSREKKESFPLTVTSAQKNPTAFYLCASTVYGTFEDTGELFFGEGSRLTVL.

The genes are TRBV11-2 and TRBJ1-2; TRBD1 is a possible D gene (5 bases). Germline V gives CDR1 SGHAT, CDR2 FQNNGV. There are 15 residues in the CDR3. The V and J ends lost 0 bases and 4 bases respectively, with 12 bases between them. CDR3 sequence: CASSLDGARTYGYTF. CDR3 DNA: TGTGCCAGCAGCTTAGATGGGGCAAGGACCTATGGCTACACCTTC.

This chain uses TRBV28 with TRBJ1-1; 7 bases line up with TRBD1. Germline loops: CDR1 MDHEN, CDR2 SYDVKM. With V trimmed by 5 bases and J by 3 bases, 9 bases remained unmatched. The CDR3 is 15 residues long. The CDR3 here is CASSTGAEGDTEAFF. DNA for the CDR3: TGTGCCAGCAGTACAGGGGCCGAAGGGGACACTGAAGCTTTCTTT.

V and J are TRBV7-2 and TRBJ1-5, with D perhaps matching TRBD1 (6 bases). The CDR3 sequence is 14 residues long. Germline V CDR1 and CDR2: SGHTA, FQGNSA. V shed 1 base and J shed 6 bases, with 10 bases lying between them. This CDR3 reads CASSLDQGGQPQHF. CDR3 nucleotides: TGTGCCAGCAGCTTAGACCAAGGGGGTCAGCCCCAGCATTTT.

This clone was seen just once. The genes are TRBV28 and TRBJ2-2, with D possibly being TRBD2 (5 bases). Germline-derived CDR1 and CDR2 are MDHEN and SYDVKM. CDR3 length: 14 amino acids. The ends were cut back, 6 bases at V and 3 bases at J, with 11 bases in the middle. CDR3 in DNA: TGTGCCAGCAGCCTCGACTACGACACCGGGGAGCTGTTTTTT. Its translation is CASSLDYDTGELFF. Looking up the rest from reference TRBV28 and TRBJ2-2 gives the full variable domain: DVKVTQSSRYLVKRTGEKVFLECVQDMDHENMFWYRQDPGLGLRLIYFSYDVKMKEKGDIPEGYSVSREKKERFSLILESASTNQTSMYLCASSLDYDTGELFFGEGSRLTVL.

The genes are TRBV29-1 and TRBJ1-1; the match to TRBD1 covers 7 bases. CDR1 and CDR2 from the germline V gene are SQVTM and ANQGSEA. The CDR3 runs 13 residues. After removal of 4 bases from V and 6 bases from J, the junction contained 8 bases not matched to a gene. The CDR3 sequence is CSVGGGGMAEAFF. The CDR3 DNA is TGCAGCGTTGGAGGGGGCGGGATGGCTGAAGCTTTCTTT. The whole variable domain, filled in from reference TRBV29-1 and TRBJ1-1, reads SAVISQKPSRDICQRGTSLTIQCQVDSQVTMMFWYRQQPGQSLTLIATANQGSEATYESGFVIDKFPISRPNLTFSTLTVSNMSPEDSSIYLCSVGGGGMAEAFFGQGTRLTVV.

This clone was seen a few times. The chain recombines TRBV27 with TRBJ2-3; no reliable D call. Germline V gene data show CDR1 as MNHEY and CDR2 as SMNVEV (reference sequence). This CDR3 has 14 amino acids. V lost 2 bases and J lost 4, with 10 bases in between. The CDR3 is CASSLAQAADTQYF. As DNA, the CDR3 is TGTGCCAGCAGTTTAGCCCAGGCCGCAGATACGCAGTATTTT.

The sample holds a few counts of this clone. The chain couples TRBV19 to TRBJ1-2; 8 bases align to TRBD1. CDR3 size: 16 residues. V was clipped by 5 bases and J by 3 bases; unmatched bases: 11. The germline V gene has CDR1 LNHDA and CDR2 SQIVND (reference sequence). The CDR3 coding sequence is TGTGCCAGTAGTTCTTACCGGGACAGGAGACACTATGGCTACACCTTC. Translating it yields CASSSYRDRRHYGYTF.

V gene TRBV7-2 combines with J gene TRBJ2-7; TRBD2 agrees at 10 bases. The CDR3 totals 17 residues. With 3 bases clipped from V and 2 bases from J, the junction kept 10 bases outside the gene matches. CDR1 is SGHTA and CDR2 is FQGNSA in the germline V gene. CDR3 sequence: CASSLGLAGVGAYEQYF. CDR3 nucleotide sequence: TGTGCCAGCAGCTTGGGGCTAGCGGGGGTGGGGGCCTACGAGCAGTACTTC.

This sequence joins TRBV19 and TRBJ2-1, with 7 bases lining up with TRBD2. Trimming at V came to 6 bases and at J to 9 bases, leaving 8 bases not matched to a gene. The germline gives CDR1 LNHDA, CDR2 SQIVND (reference sequence). The CDR3 loop spans 13 amino acids. CDR3 sequence reads: CASRGLGEGEQFF. CDR3 DNA: TGTGCCAGTAGAGGACTAGGGGAGGGTGAGCAGTTCTTC. Variable domain in full (rest from reference TRBV19 and TRBJ2-1): DGGITQSPKYLFRKEGQNVTLSCEQNLNHDAMYWYRQDPGQGLRLIYYSQIVNDFQKGDIAEGYSVSREKKESFPLTVTSAQKNPTAFYLCASRGLGEGEQFFGPGTRLTVL.

V and J are TRBV7-9 and TRBJ2-2; TRBD2 is a possible D gene (5 bases). The CDR3 is 16 amino acids. V was clipped by 0 bases and J by 2 bases, with 10 bases between them. The V gene's germline CDR1 is SEHNR and CDR2 FQNEAQ (reference sequence). CDR3: CASSLANPSNTGELFF. The CDR3 DNA follows: TGTGCCAGCAGCTTAGCAAATCCTAGCAACACCGGGGAGCTGTTTTTT.

The gene calls are TRBV18 and TRBJ2-2; tentatively, D is TRBD1 (6 bases). Germline CDR1 and CDR2: KGHSH and LQKENI. The V end lost 3 bases, the J end lost 1 base, and 6 bases lay between the germline ends. The CDR3 loop spans 14 amino acids. The CDR3 sequence: CASSPGQNTGELFF. The DNA of the CDR3 is TGTGCCAGCTCACCGGGACAGAACACCGGGGAGCTGTTTTTT.